This T cell receptor (beta chain) derives from a study of OX40 agonist ivuxolimab in advanced cancers. Study-wide context: Partial responses were achieved by three patients, of whom one had hepatocellular carcinoma and two had cutaneous melanoma.

The germline V gene has CDR1 LGHNA and CDR2 YSLEER. Trimming took off 0 bases at V and 8 bases at J, with 10 bases between the two ends. The CDR3 runs 13 residues. Using immunoSEQ multiplex PCR, the repertoire was profiled, and TCRdb retains in-frame clones only, with some absent. The sample has about 85,000 clones, roughly 85% seen once. Study conclusions and caveats: Clonal expansion from baseline to week 6 occurred in both CD4+ and CD8+ T cells. The study did not work out the antigen specificity of the expanded peripheral T cells. On average, CD8+ T cells showed a greater number of expanded clones than CD4+.

On this clone: Its antigen is unknown.

The gene calls are TRBV4-3 and TRBJ1-2; D is ambiguous. The input for sequencing was CD4+ or CD8+ T cells sorted from blood, taken in a trial of the OX40 agonist ivuxolimab. This clonotype was obtained from an adult with an advanced solid tumor such as melanoma, head and neck, liver or kidney cancer. Written as DNA, the CDR3 is TGCGCCAGCAGCCAAGACCTGTTGGGGGGCTACACCTTC. Translating gives CASSQDLLGGYTF.